The clone carrying this T cell receptor beta chain was recorded many times. Researchers took RNA transcripts and amplified the TCR beta CDR3 regions from them. TCR CDR3 underwent first-round RT-PCR with the HTBI primer set. TCRdb re-called the multiplex PCR reads with MiXCR, one entry per CDR3 protein. Here the sample spans some 550,000 distinct CDR3 sequences, approximately 15% being singletons. CDR3 length: 15 amino acids. V trimming: 5 bases; J trimming: 5 bases; junction bases outside the gene matches: 12. The germline V gene has CDR1 MNHNS and CDR2 SASEGT. The sample belongs to a study of T cells in Graves' hyperthyroidism and ophthalmopathy.

The sequence came from a middle-aged woman with Graves' ophthalmopathy. The gene calls are TRBV6-1 and TRBJ2-7; TRBD1 matches 7 bases. The sample taken for sequencing was blood. The CDR3 loop reads CASSYARQGTDEQYF. The CDR3 region has the DNA TGTGCCAGCAGTTACGCGCGACAGGGTACCGACGAGCAGTACTTC.